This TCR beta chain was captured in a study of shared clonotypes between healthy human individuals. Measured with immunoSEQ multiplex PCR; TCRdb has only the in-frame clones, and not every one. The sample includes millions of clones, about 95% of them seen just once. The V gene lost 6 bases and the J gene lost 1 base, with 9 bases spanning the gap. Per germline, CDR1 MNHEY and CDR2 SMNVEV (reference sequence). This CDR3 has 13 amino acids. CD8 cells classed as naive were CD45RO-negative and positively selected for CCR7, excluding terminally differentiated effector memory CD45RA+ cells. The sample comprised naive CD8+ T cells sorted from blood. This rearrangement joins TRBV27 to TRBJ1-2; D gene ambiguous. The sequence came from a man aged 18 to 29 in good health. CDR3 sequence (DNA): TGTGCCAGCAGCGAGAGGGTTAACTATGGCTACACCTTC. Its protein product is CASSERVNYGYTF.